These 8 T cell receptor beta chains share one sample of origin, sequenced in a study of vaccination and CD4 T cells after COVID-19. Stated treatment: roughly 10-day PBMC culture with coronavirus spike peptide pools or control peptides (ViraFEST assay). Ahead of the COVID-19 pandemic (2011-2018), the CD4+ T cells of the unexposed donor were collected. No cognate antigen is known for these TCRs. Sequenced with the Oncomine TCR Beta short-read assay was DNA taken from cultured CD4+ T cells. MiXCR, applied by TCRdb to the PCR reads, yields one record per CDR3 protein. The table includes 8,500 to 10,000 distinct CDR3 sequences, roughly two fifths detected once. The source material was CD4+ T cells from blood, cultured in vitro. The receptors shown here come from a human donor in good health.

The CDR3 bases are TGTGCCAGCAGTGATCGGGGCTACGAGCAGTACTTC. Translation: CASSDRGYEQYF. The J gene is TRBJ2-7, the V gene TRBV6-1; the D gene is possibly TRBD2 (5 bases). V dropped 3 bases and J dropped 3 bases, with 6 bases sitting between them. This CDR3 contains 12 residues. Germline-derived CDR1 and CDR2 are MNHNS and SASEGT.

This clonotype appeared a single time. This chain joins TRBV20-1 and TRBJ2-6; tentatively, D is TRBD1 (5 bases). Trimming stripped 3 bases from V and 4 bases from J, with 10 bases between. The CDR3 covers 14 residues. CDR1 DFQATT and CDR2 SNEGSKA come from the germline V gene (reference sequence). The CDR3 region has the DNA TGCAGTGCTAGTCAGGGAAGGGGGGCCAACGTCCTGACTTTC. Protein sequence: CSASQGRGANVLTF.

The chain carries TRBV6-1 and TRBJ1-6, with 7 nucleotides matching TRBD1. The ends lost 2 bases at V and 4 bases at J; junction bases unmatched: 5. Germline V lookup: CDR1 MNHNS, CDR2 SASEGT. The CDR3 is 16 amino acids. This CDR3 reads CASSERGTDYNSPLHF. CDR3 coding DNA: TGTGCCAGCAGTGAACGAGGGACAGATTATAATTCACCCCTCCACTTT.

The sample holds a few counts of this clonotype. The chain is built from TRBV6-5 and TRBJ1-2, with 7 nucleotides matching TRBD1. From germline, CDR1 is MNHEY and CDR2 SVGAGI. With 2 bases clipped from V and 7 bases from J, the junction kept 7 bases outside the gene matches. The CDR3 is 14 amino acids. Here the CDR3 reads CASSYGDRASGYTF. The CDR3 DNA follows: TGTGCCAGCAGTTACGGCGACAGGGCCTCTGGCTACACCTTC.

This chain joins TRBV29-1 and TRBJ1-2; no definite D call. CDR3 size: 11 residues. CDR1 SQVTM and CDR2 ANQGSEA come from the germline V gene. Trimming shortened V by 5 bases and J by 2 bases, and 6 bases separated the two germline ends. The CDR3 loop is CSVRSNYGYTF. The CDR3, as DNA: TGCAGCGTTAGATCCAACTATGGCTACACCTTC.

CDR3 protein: CASSTVRMSQHF. The CDR3 bases are TGTGCCAGCAGCACCGTAAGGATGTCCCAGCATTTT. V and J are TRBV7-2 and TRBJ1-5; D is unresolved. Germline-derived CDR1 and CDR2 are SGHTA and FQGNSA. The CDR3 loop spans 12 amino acids. Trimming took off 5 bases at V and 11 bases at J, with 13 bases between the two ends.

In its sample, this clonotype ranks as medium-sized. The gene calls are TRBV27 and TRBJ1-6, with a weak D call TRBD1 (5 bases). This CDR3 spans 15 amino acids. Germline lookup yields CDR1 MNHEY and CDR2 SMNVEV (reference sequence). The germline V and J ends were trimmed by 7 bases and 6 bases, with 16 bases remaining between them. The CDR3: CASTPGGRGNSPLHF. The CDR3, as DNA: TGTGCCAGCACCCCTGGGGGGAGGGGTAATTCACCCCTCCACTTT.

V is TRBV7-8 and J is TRBJ1-1; a weak D match, TRBD1 (6 bases). This CDR3 spans 14 amino acids. The germline CDR1 and CDR2 sequences are SGHVS and FQNEAQ. Trimming took 5 bases from V and 2 from J, leaving 12 bases between them. CDR3 residues: CASSPVRGNTEAFF. In nucleotides, the CDR3 is TGTGCCAGCAGCCCGGTCAGGGGAAACACTGAAGCTTTCTTT.